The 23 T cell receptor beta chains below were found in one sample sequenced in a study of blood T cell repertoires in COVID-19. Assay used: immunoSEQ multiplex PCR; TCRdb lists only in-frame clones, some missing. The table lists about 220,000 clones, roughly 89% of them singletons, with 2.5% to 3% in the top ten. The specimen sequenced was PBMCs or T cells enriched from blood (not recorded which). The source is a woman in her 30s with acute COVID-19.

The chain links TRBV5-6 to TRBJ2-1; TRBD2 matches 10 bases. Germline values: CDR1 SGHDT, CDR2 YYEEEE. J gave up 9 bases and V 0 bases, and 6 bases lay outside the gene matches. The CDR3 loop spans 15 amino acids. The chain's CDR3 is CASSLVSGGAPEQFF. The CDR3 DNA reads TGTGCCAGCAGCTTGGTAAGCGGGGGGGCCCCTGAGCAGTTCTTC.

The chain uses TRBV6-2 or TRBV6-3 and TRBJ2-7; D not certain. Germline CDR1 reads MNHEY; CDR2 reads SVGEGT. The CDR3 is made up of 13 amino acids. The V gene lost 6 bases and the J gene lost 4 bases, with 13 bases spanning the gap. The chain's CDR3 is CASSLGQVYEQYF. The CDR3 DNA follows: TGTGCCAGCAGCCTCGGTCAGGTTTACGAGCAGTACTTC.

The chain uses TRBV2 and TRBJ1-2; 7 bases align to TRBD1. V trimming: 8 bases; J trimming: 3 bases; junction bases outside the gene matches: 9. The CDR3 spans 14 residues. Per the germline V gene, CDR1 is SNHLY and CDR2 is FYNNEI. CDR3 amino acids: CASAGTDSYYGYTF. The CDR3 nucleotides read TGTGCCAGCGCCGGGACAGATAGTTACTATGGCTACACCTTC.

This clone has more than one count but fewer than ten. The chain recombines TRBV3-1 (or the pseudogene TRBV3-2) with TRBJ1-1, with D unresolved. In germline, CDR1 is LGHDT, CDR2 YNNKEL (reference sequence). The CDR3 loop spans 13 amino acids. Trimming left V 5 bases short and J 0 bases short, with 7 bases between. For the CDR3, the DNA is TGTGCCAGCAGCGTCACGGTGAACACTGAAGCTTTCTTT. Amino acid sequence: CASSVTVNTEAFF.

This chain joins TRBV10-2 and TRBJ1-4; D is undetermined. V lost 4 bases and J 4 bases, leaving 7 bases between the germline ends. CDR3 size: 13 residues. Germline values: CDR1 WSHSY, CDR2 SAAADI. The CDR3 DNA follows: TGCGCCAGCAGTGTGCAGGTTAATGAAAAACTGTTTTTT. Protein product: CASSVQVNEKLFF.

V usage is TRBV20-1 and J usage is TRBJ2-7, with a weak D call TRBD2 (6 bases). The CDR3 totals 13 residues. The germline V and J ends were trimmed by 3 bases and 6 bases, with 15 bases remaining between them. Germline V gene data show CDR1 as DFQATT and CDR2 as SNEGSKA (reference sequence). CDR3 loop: CSASFAGRREQYF. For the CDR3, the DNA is TGCAGTGCTAGTTTCGCAGGGAGGCGCGAGCAGTACTTC.

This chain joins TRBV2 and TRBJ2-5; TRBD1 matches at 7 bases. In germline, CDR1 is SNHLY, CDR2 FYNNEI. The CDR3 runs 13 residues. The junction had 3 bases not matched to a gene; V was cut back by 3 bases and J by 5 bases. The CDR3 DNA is TGTGCCAGCAGTGAGTACAGGGGTGAGACCCAGTACTTC. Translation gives CASSEYRGETQYF.

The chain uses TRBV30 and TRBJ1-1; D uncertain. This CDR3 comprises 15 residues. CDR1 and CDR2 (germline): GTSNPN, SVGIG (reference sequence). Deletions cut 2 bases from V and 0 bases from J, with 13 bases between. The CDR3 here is CAWSREVPMNTEAFF. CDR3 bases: TGTGCCTGGAGTAGGGAGGTCCCCATGAACACTGAAGCTTTCTTT.

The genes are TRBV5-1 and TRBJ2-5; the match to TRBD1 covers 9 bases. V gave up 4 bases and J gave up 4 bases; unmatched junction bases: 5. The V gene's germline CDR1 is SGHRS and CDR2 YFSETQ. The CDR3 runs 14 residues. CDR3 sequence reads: CASSRGQGGETQYF. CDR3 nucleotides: TGCGCCAGCAGCCGGGGACAGGGCGGAGAGACCCAGTACTTC.

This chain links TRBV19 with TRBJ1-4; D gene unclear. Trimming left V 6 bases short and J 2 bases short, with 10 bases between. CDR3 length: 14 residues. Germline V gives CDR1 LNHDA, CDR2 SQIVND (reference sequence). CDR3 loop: CASRATHTNEKLFF. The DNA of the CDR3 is TGTGCCAGTAGGGCAACACATACTAATGAAAAACTGTTTTTT.

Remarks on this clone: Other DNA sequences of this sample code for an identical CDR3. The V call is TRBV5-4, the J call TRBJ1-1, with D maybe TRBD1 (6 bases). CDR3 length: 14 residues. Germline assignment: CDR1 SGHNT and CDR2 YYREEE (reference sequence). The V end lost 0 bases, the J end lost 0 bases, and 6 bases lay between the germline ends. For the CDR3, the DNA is TGTGCCAGCAGCTTGGGACAGGTGAACACTGAAGCTTTCTTT. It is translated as CASSLGQVNTEAFF.

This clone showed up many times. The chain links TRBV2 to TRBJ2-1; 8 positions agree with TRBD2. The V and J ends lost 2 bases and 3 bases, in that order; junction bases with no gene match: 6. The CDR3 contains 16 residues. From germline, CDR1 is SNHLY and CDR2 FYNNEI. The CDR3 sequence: CASSEWGGGHYNEQFF. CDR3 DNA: TGTGCCAGCAGTGAATGGGGCGGGGGGCACTACAATGAGCAGTTCTTC.

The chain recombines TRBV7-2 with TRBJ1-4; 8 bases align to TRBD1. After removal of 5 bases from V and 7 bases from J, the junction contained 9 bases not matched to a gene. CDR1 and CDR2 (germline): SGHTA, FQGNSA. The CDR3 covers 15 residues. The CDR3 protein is CASSPNQGAGEKLFF. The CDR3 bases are TGTGCCAGCAGCCCAAACCAGGGGGCAGGTGAAAAACTGTTTTTT.

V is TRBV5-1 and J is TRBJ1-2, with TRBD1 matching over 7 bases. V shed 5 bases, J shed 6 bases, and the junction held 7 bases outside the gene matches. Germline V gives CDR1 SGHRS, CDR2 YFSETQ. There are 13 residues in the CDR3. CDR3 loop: CASRLGTADGYTF. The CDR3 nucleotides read TGCGCCAGCAGACTTGGGACAGCAGATGGCTACACCTTC.

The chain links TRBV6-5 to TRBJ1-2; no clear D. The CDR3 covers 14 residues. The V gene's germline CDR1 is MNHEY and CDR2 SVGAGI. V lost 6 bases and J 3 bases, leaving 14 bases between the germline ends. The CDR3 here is CASSPNWSYYGYTF. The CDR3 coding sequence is TGTGCCAGCAGCCCGAACTGGAGCTACTATGGCTACACCTTC.

This CDR3 is CASSEGTGDGQPQHF. In nucleotides, the CDR3 is TGTGCCAGCAGTGAAGGGACAGGGGATGGTCAGCCCCAGCATTTT. The chain links TRBV2 to TRBJ1-5; 9 positions match TRBD1. Germline CDR1 and CDR2: SNHLY and FYNNEI. The CDR3 runs 15 residues. Trimming took 1 base from V and 6 from J; bases not matched to a gene: 4.

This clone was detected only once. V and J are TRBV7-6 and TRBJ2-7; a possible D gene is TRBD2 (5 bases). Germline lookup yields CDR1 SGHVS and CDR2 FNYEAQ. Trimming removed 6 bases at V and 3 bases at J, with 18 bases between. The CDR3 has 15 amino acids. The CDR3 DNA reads TGTGCCAGCAGAATGGGGTCCGGGATGTTCTACGAGCAGTACTTC. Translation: CASRMGSGMFYEQYF.

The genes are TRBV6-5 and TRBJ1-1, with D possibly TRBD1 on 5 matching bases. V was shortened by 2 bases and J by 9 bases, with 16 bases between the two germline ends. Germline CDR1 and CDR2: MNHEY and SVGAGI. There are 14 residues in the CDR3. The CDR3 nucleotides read TGTGCCAGCAGTTACGGTGGGAGGGCAGGGAAAGCTTTCTTT. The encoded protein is CASSYGGRAGKAFF.

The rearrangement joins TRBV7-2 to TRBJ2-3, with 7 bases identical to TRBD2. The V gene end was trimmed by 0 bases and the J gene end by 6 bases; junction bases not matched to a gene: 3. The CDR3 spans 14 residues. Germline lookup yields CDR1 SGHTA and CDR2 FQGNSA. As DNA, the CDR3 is TGTGCCAGCAGCTTAGCGATGCGGGGGGATACGCAGTATTTT. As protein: CASSLAMRGDTQYF.

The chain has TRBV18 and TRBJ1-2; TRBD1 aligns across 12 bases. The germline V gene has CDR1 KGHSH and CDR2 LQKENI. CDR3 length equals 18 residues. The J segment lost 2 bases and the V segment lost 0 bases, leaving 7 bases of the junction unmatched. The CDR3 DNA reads TGTGCCAGCTCACCACCCGGGACAGGGGGCGAGTCGAACTATGGCTACACCTTC. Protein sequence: CASSPPGTGGESNYGYTF.

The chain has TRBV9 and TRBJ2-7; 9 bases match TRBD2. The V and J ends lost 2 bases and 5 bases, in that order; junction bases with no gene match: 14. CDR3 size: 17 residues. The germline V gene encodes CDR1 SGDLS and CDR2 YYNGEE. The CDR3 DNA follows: TGTGCCAGCAGCGTTCGGGGTATAGGGACTAGCTTCCACGAGCAGTACTTC. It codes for CASSVRGIGTSFHEQYF.

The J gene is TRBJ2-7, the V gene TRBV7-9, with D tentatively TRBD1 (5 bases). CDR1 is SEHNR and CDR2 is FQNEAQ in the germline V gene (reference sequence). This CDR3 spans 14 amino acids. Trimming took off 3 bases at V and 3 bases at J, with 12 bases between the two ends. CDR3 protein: CASSLLGDVYEQYF. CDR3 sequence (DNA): TGTGCCAGCAGCTTGCTAGGGGATGTCTACGAGCAGTACTTC.

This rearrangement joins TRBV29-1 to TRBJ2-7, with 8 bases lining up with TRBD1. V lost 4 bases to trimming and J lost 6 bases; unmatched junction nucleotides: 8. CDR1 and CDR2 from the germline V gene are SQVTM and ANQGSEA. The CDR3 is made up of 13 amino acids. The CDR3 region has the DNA TGCAGCGTTGGTCTACAGGGGGTTTCCGAGCAGTACTTC. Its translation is CSVGLQGVSEQYF.